This T cell receptor (beta chain) was recovered during a study of Ad26.COV2.S vaccination and SARS-CoV-2 variants. General study points: Spike-specific responses of CD8+ and CD4+ T cells were reported to display substantial breadth after vaccination. Vaccine and placebo recipients had comparable breadth of non-spike TCRs.

Comments on this clone: Its antigen is as yet unknown.

The germline V gene encodes CDR1 LGHDT and CDR2 YNNKEL (reference sequence). Trimming took 1 base from V and 6 from J, leaving 8 bases between them. The length of the CDR3 is 13 residues. Treatment: some 20 received Ad26.COV2.S at low or high dose, single or two shots; 5 received placebo; per-sample allocation not given. Sampling was performed 63 days after the first vaccine or placebo injection. At a Boston site, the person donating was an adult of 18-55 years. Assay: immunoSEQ multiplex PCR; the TCRdb copy retains only in-frame clones and omits some. The table has some 320,000 clones, just under 85% seen once.

Sample: peripheral blood, taken in a trial of Ad26.COV2.S vaccine versus placebo. This receptor was identified in a person between 18 and 59 years old who received the Ad26.COV2.S COVID-19 vaccine or a placebo. The rearrangement uses TRBV3-1 (or the pseudogene TRBV3-2) and TRBJ2-3, with D possibly matching TRBD2 (5 bases). The CDR3 protein is CASSQAGSDTQYF. The CDR3, as DNA: TGTGCCAGCAGCCAAGCGGGGTCCGATACGCAGTATTTT.